Following are 31 T cell receptor beta chains from one sample sequenced in a study of blood T cell repertoires in COVID-19. Only in-frame clones appear in the TCRdb table, and some are missing; sequencing was by immunoSEQ multiplex PCR. The table lists some 300,000 clones, under 90% of them singletons, with 2.9% in the top ten. Sample: PBMCs or T cells enriched from blood (not recorded which). These receptors originate from a woman between 50 and 59 years old who had been exposed to COVID-19.

The chain carries TRBV2 and TRBJ2-7, with D possibly being TRBD1 (6 bases). The V end was cut by 4 bases, the J end by 5 bases, with 15 bases between. Germline CDR1 reads SNHLY; CDR2 reads FYNNEI. The CDR3 runs to 14 residues. CDR3 in amino acids: CASSGTGWENEQYF. The CDR3 DNA is TGTGCCAGCAGTGGAACAGGGTGGGAAAACGAGCAGTACTTC.

CDR3 in amino acids: CASSGQPGGAHNEKLFF. In nucleotides, the CDR3 is TGCGCCAGCAGCGGCCAGCCTGGGGGGGCCCATAATGAAAAACTGTTTTTT. This sequence joins TRBV5-1 and TRBJ1-4; D is possibly TRBD1 (6 bases). The CDR3 spans 17 residues. The V end lost 4 bases, the J end lost 4 bases, and 20 bases lay between the germline ends. Germline CDR1 reads SGHRS; CDR2 reads YFSETQ.

This clone was recorded once. The chain combines TRBV5-1 with TRBJ2-2; maybe TRBD1 (6 bases). V lost 1 base, J lost 4 bases, and 14 bases lay in between. CDR1 is SGHRS and CDR2 is YFSETQ in the germline V gene. The CDR3 consists of 16 residues. The CDR3 is CASSLNSGVGTGELFF. Here the CDR3 DNA reads TGCGCCAGCAGCTTGAATTCAGGGGTTGGCACCGGGGAGCTGTTTTTT.

This clone was recorded only once. This chain uses TRBV6-4 with TRBJ1-5; D perhaps matches TRBD1 (6 bases). Germline CDR1 and CDR2: MRHNA and SNTAGT. The length of the CDR3 is 14 residues. Between the trimmed V and J ends, which lost 5 bases and 4 bases, there was a span of 12 bases. CDR3 nucleotides: TGTGCCAGCAGTCTAGGACAGCAAAATCAGCCCCAGCATTTT. As protein: CASSLGQQNQPQHF.

The chain combines TRBV11-2 with TRBJ1-1; TRBD1 agrees at 7 bases. Germline V lookup: CDR1 SGHAT, CDR2 FQNNGV. This CDR3 is built from 11 residues. The ends lost 6 bases at V and 11 bases at J; junction bases unmatched: 6. In nucleotides, the CDR3 is TGTGCCAGCAGAACAGGGGTGGGTGCTTTCTTT. It encodes CASRTGVGAFF.

Worth noting for this clone: Distinct nucleotide sequences in the sample also encode this CDR3. The gene calls are TRBV28 and TRBJ1-5; D is unclear. The CDR3 is 11 amino acids. V lost 6 bases to trimming and J lost 6 bases, with 6 bases between them. Per germline, CDR1 MDHEN and CDR2 SYDVKM. CDR3 sequence: CASSSGQPQHF. DNA of the CDR3: TGTGCCAGCAGCTCAGGTCAGCCCCAGCATTTT.

This sequence joins TRBV7-8 and TRBJ1-4; TRBD1 matches at 8 bases. The CDR3 spans 18 residues. Germline V gene sequence: CDR1 SGHVS, CDR2 FQNEAQ. Unmatched junction bases numbered 7, after V lost 0 bases and J lost 1 base. CDR3 DNA sequence: TGTGCCAGCAGCTTAGCAGGGCCAGGGGGCCGAACTAATGAAAAACTGTTTTTT. Translation gives CASSLAGPGGRTNEKLFF.

V and J are TRBV3-1 (or the pseudogene TRBV3-2) and TRBJ2-5; a weak D match, TRBD1 (5 bases). Germline V gene lookup returns CDR1 LGHDT and CDR2 YNNKEL (reference sequence). The CDR3 loop spans 17 amino acids. The germline V and J ends were trimmed by 0 bases and 1 base, with 15 bases remaining between them. In DNA form, the CDR3 reads TGTGCCAGCAGCCAAGAGCGTCTTCTAGGGGTCCAAGAGACCCAGTACTTC. Its translation: CASSQERLLGVQETQYF.

The chain employs TRBV4-1 and TRBJ2-7; TRBD2 matches at 9 bases. The CDR3 has 16 residues. Looked up from germline, CDR1 is MGHRA and CDR2 is YSYEKL. Germline trimming cut 5 bases from V and 1 base from J; bases unmatched to any gene: 9. CDR3 amino acids: CASSNPMGLASYEQYF. In DNA, the CDR3 is TGCGCCAGCAGCAACCCAATGGGACTAGCATCCTACGAGCAGTACTTC.

The rearrangement links TRBV9 to TRBJ2-3; a possible D gene is TRBD2 (6 bases). The CDR3 sequence is 15 residues long. Trimming took off 0 bases at V and 6 bases at J, with 14 bases between the two ends. The germline gives CDR1 SGDLS, CDR2 YYNGEE. The CDR3 DNA reads as TGTGCCAGCAGCGTAGGGCCGGGGGAGGCCGATACGCAGTATTTT. Its protein is CASSVGPGEADTQYF.

This sequence joins TRBV5-1 and TRBJ2-5; D may be TRBD1 (5 bases). This CDR3 has 15 residues. V was clipped by 0 bases and J by 1 base, with 10 bases between them. Germline V gene sequence: CDR1 SGHRS, CDR2 YFSETQ. Here the CDR3 reads CASSLDQGPQETQYF. The CDR3 DNA reads TGCGCCAGCAGCTTGGACCAGGGCCCCCAAGAGACCCAGTACTTC.

This rearrangement joins TRBV19 to TRBJ2-7; 9 bases agree with TRBD2. CDR1 is LNHDA, CDR2 SQIVND, per germline (reference sequence). V shed 5 bases and J 2 bases; nucleotides not matched to a gene: 7. The CDR3 extends over 15 amino acids. CDR3 in DNA: TGTGCCAGTAGTCCAGCGGGGGGAACCGCCTACGAGCAGTACTTC. This encodes CASSPAGGTAYEQYF.

This rearrangement joins TRBV4-1 to TRBJ1-5, with D uncertain. Trimming took off 2 bases at V and 4 bases at J, with 12 bases between the two ends. Per germline, CDR1 MGHRA and CDR2 YSYEKL. The CDR3 runs to 15 residues. In DNA form, the CDR3 reads TGCGCCAGCAGCCAATCCCTTACGGGGAATCAGCCCCAGCATTTT. Protein product: CASSQSLTGNQPQHF.

The rearrangement joins TRBV2 to TRBJ2-5; D gene uncertain. In germline, CDR1 is SNHLY, CDR2 FYNNEI. This CDR3 region has 16 residues. V lost 6 bases and J lost 3, with 20 bases in between. The CDR3 sequence is CASSTTPGDLKETQYF. The CDR3 DNA follows: TGTGCCAGCAGCACTACTCCCGGTGACCTCAAAGAGACCCAGTACTTC.

The J gene is TRBJ1-3, the V gene TRBV4-1; 7 nucleotides match TRBD1. The length of the CDR3 is 17 residues. The germline V gene encodes CDR1 MGHRA and CDR2 YSYEKL. Losses at the gene ends were 4 bases for V and 0 bases for J; bases not matched to a gene: 9. CDR3 loop: CASSREGTASSGNTIYF. CDR3 DNA sequence: TGCGCCAGCAGCCGTGAAGGGACAGCGAGCTCTGGAAACACCATATATTTT.

The rearrangement joins TRBV2 to TRBJ1-5; 9 bases map to TRBD1. CDR1 is SNHLY and CDR2 is FYNNEI in the germline V gene. The CDR3 spans 16 residues. Trimming at V came to 4 bases and at J to 6 bases, leaving 10 bases not matched to a gene. The CDR3 spells CASSGLVTGGSQPQHF. CDR3 sequence (DNA): TGTGCCAGCAGTGGACTCGTAACAGGGGGCAGTCAGCCCCAGCATTTT.

The rearrangement links TRBV7-6 to TRBJ1-6; 7 bases map to TRBD1. CDR1 and CDR2 from the germline V gene are SGHVS and FNYEAQ. J gave up 5 bases and V 5 bases, and 3 bases lay outside the gene matches. This CDR3 is built from 14 residues. CDR3 residues: CASSRDRDNSPLHF. The CDR3 DNA reads as TGTGCCAGCAGCAGAGACAGGGATAATTCACCCCTCCACTTT.

V gene TRBV28 combines with J gene TRBJ2-5; 7 bases align to TRBD2. The CDR3 has 15 amino acids. V dropped 6 bases and J dropped 4; count of bases not matched to a gene: 11. CDR1 is MDHEN, CDR2 SYDVKM, per germline. The CDR3 spells CASRGGSSGRETQYF. In DNA, the CDR3 is TGTGCCAGCAGGGGCGGGAGCTCAGGGAGAGAGACCCAGTACTTC.

This clone was detected a few times. V and J are TRBV11-3 and TRBJ2-1, with 11 bases fitting TRBD2. Germline V gives CDR1 SGHNT, CDR2 YENEEA. With 6 bases clipped from V and 2 bases from J, the junction kept 3 bases outside the gene matches. The CDR3 is 15 residues long. The CDR3 protein is CASRLAGGPYNEQFF. CDR3 DNA sequence: TGTGCCAGCAGGCTAGCGGGGGGCCCCTACAATGAGCAGTTCTTC.

The chain joins TRBV28 to TRBJ1-1; the D gene is possibly TRBD1 (5 bases). The CDR3 spans 12 residues. Germline V gene data show CDR1 as MDHEN and CDR2 as SYDVKM. Between the trimmed V and J ends, which lost 3 bases and 7 bases, there was a span of 9 bases. The CDR3 protein is CASSFTGGEAFF. CDR3 DNA: TGTGCCAGCAGTTTTACAGGCGGTGAAGCTTTCTTT.

The chain carries TRBV5-1 and TRBJ1-1; the D gene is possibly TRBD1 (5 bases). The germline CDR1 and CDR2 sequences are SGHRS and YFSETQ. Trimming shortened V by 2 bases and J by 1 base, and 15 bases separated the two germline ends. This CDR3 spans 16 amino acids. The CDR3 loop is CASSLSPSGGNTEAFF. In nucleotides, the CDR3 is TGCGCCAGCAGCTTATCTCCGTCCGGGGGGAACACTGAAGCTTTCTTT.

The rearrangement joins TRBV5-6 to TRBJ2-7; 8 bases line up with TRBD2. The CDR3 contains 15 residues. Trimming at V came to 0 bases and at J to 2 bases, leaving 4 bases not matched to a gene. CDR1 and CDR2 (germline): SGHDT, YYEEEE. The CDR3 sequence: CASSLGIAGTYEQYF. In DNA form, the CDR3 reads TGTGCCAGCAGCTTGGGGATAGCGGGGACCTACGAGCAGTACTTC.

The gene calls are TRBV6-5 and TRBJ1-4; D remains ambiguous. V lost 5 bases, J lost 5 bases, and 12 bases lay in between. Germline V lookup: CDR1 MNHEY, CDR2 SVGAGI. The CDR3 contains 14 residues. CDR3 DNA sequence: TGTGCCAGCAGTACCGCGGGCACAAATGAAAAACTGTTTTTT. Translated: CASSTAGTNEKLFF.

The chain recombines TRBV5-4 with TRBJ2-5; a possible D gene is TRBD2 (5 bases). Trimming took off 2 bases at V and 4 bases at J, with 12 bases between the two ends. The V gene's germline CDR1 is SGHNT and CDR2 YYREEE (reference sequence). The CDR3 loop spans 14 amino acids. The CDR3 DNA is TGTGCCAGCAGCTTTCCGGGAATTGGAGAGACCCAGTACTTC. Translation gives CASSFPGIGETQYF.

The chain is built from TRBV28 and TRBJ2-1; 8 bases map to TRBD1. V was clipped by 6 bases and J by 3 bases; unmatched bases: 7. From germline, CDR1 is MDHEN and CDR2 SYDVKM. This CDR3 spans 15 amino acids. The CDR3: CASSQTGTGYNEQFF. CDR3 nucleotides: TGTGCCAGCAGCCAAACAGGGACAGGCTACAATGAGCAGTTCTTC.

The chain carries TRBV5-6 and TRBJ2-5; TRBD2 matches 12 bases. The J segment lost 4 bases and the V segment lost 1 base, leaving 2 bases of the junction unmatched. Germline-derived CDR1 and CDR2 are SGHDT and YYEEEE. This CDR3 spans 15 amino acids. CDR3 loop: CASSLKLAGGETQYF. CDR3 DNA: TGTGCCAGCAGCTTGAAACTAGCGGGGGGAGAGACCCAGTACTTC.

The gene calls are TRBV19 and TRBJ2-7; 9 nucleotides align to TRBD2. CDR1 LNHDA and CDR2 SQIVND come from the germline V gene (reference sequence). CDR3 length: 16 amino acids. The J segment lost 0 bases and the V segment lost 5 bases, leaving 8 bases of the junction unmatched. The CDR3 coding sequence is TGTGCCAGTAGTCTGGTTGCGGGGGGGAGCTCCTACGAGCAGTACTTC. Translated: CASSLVAGGSSYEQYF.

This chain links TRBV20-1 with TRBJ1-5; 8 nucleotides agree with TRBD1. V was pared by 3 bases and J by 0 bases, with 13 bases of the junction left unmatched. This CDR3 has 18 amino acids. CDR1 and CDR2 (germline): DFQATT, SNEGSKA (reference sequence). This chain's CDR3 is CSASVGPGGRSSNQPQHF. Written as DNA, the CDR3 is TGCAGTGCTAGTGTGGGGCCAGGGGGCAGGAGTAGCAATCAGCCCCAGCATTTT.

This sequence joins TRBV7-9 and TRBJ1-2, with 9 bases lining up with TRBD1. The CDR3 totals 16 residues. The ends lost 1 base at V and 6 bases at J; junction bases unmatched: 9. Germline assignment: CDR1 SEHNR and CDR2 FQNEAQ (reference sequence). The CDR3 loop is CASSLVSVTGGNGYTF. CDR3 DNA sequence: TGTGCCAGCAGCTTAGTTTCAGTCACAGGGGGCAATGGCTACACCTTC.

The V gene is TRBV4-1, the J gene TRBJ1-5; possibly TRBD1 for D (6 bases). The CDR3 runs to 16 residues. V gave up 3 bases and J gave up 4 bases, with 16 bases separating them. The germline V gene has CDR1 MGHRA and CDR2 YSYEKL. This chain's CDR3 is CASSHASGDKNQPQHF. CDR3 sequence (DNA): TGCGCCAGCAGCCACGCCAGTGGGGACAAAAATCAGCCCCAGCATTTT.

The gene calls are TRBV2 and TRBJ1-2; tentatively, D is TRBD1 (5 bases). There are 12 residues in the CDR3. V gave up 2 bases and J gave up 7 bases, with 8 bases separating them. The V gene's germline CDR1 is SNHLY and CDR2 FYNNEI. The CDR3 coding sequence is TGTGCCAGCAGTGAAACAGGCCGTGGCTACACCTTC. It encodes CASSETGRGYTF.